This TCR beta chain was retrieved from a study of shared clonotypes between healthy human individuals. The study, taken as a whole, reports: There were few donors, and this limited the genetic and exposure-history diversity represented.

Sequenced by immunoSEQ multiplex PCR; TCRdb stores in-frame clones only, minus some. The sample consists of 2 million to 2.5 million clones, 85% to 95% of them appearing once. Looked up from germline, CDR1 is SGHVS and CDR2 is FNYEAQ. CDR3 length: 16 amino acids. Trimming at V came to 5 bases and at J to 9 bases, leaving 15 bases not matched to a gene. Adult donors, all healthy and HIV-negative, had no recent acute infections or vaccinations. Subsets obtained from CD4+ cells comprised CD45RA+ naive and CD45RA-negative memory cells. For this clone: Its antigen is unknown.

Sequencing was performed on naive CD4+ T cells from PBMCs. The subset is: CD45RA+ positively selected. The receptor was derived from a man between 18 and 35 years old in good health. Some clones in this sample may be carry-over from other donors' samples. This sequence joins TRBV7-6 and TRBJ2-1; 8 positions match TRBD2. CDR3 protein: CASSATSVGEGGEQFF. The CDR3 region has the DNA TGTGCCAGCAGCGCGACTAGCGTTGGAGAGGGGGGTGAGCAGTTCTTC.